The 13 T cell receptor beta chains presented below share a single source sample, sequenced in a study of T cell changes during pregnancy in multiple sclerosis. Data came from immunoSEQ multiplex PCR; TCRdb stores just in-frame clones and leaves some out. In the table there are 50,000 or so clones, more than 90% of which are singletons. Sequencing was performed on CD4+ T cells from peripheral blood mononuclear cells, taken before pregnancy. All receptors derive from a female donor with multiple sclerosis, enrolled in a pregnancy study.

In this sample, this clone turned up once. The chain is built from TRBV6-5 and TRBJ2-7; TRBD2 aligns across 11 bases. V was clipped by 6 bases and J by 3 bases; unmatched bases: 4. The germline gives CDR1 MNHEY, CDR2 SVGAGI. This CDR3 spans 14 amino acids. The DNA for the CDR3 is TGTGCCAGCAGCCAAACTAGCGGGAGCTACGAGCAGTACTTC. Residues: CASSQTSGSYEQYF.

This clone was picked up a small number of times. This chain links TRBV4-2 with TRBJ1-1; D unresolved. The CDR3 runs to 13 residues. Deletions cut 5 bases from V and 5 bases from J, with 12 bases between. Germline loops: CDR1 LGHNA, CDR2 YNFKEQ. In nucleotides, the CDR3 is TGTGCCAGCAGCGTGAGCGGGAGAACTGAAGCTTTCTTT. Translating gives CASSVSGRTEAFF.

The rearrangement links TRBV19 to TRBJ1-1, with a possible D match to TRBD1 (6 bases). The germline V and J ends were trimmed by 7 bases and 1 base, with 10 bases remaining between them. The germline V gene has CDR1 LNHDA and CDR2 SQIVND (reference sequence). This CDR3 comprises 13 residues. CDR3 protein: CASMAQGNTEAFF. The CDR3 nucleotides are TGTGCCAGTATGGCACAGGGGAACACTGAAGCTTTCTTT.

The V and J genes are TRBV27 and TRBJ1-1, with D unresolved. Deletions cut 2 bases from V and 1 base from J, with 11 bases between. The CDR3 contains 15 residues. Germline V gene lookup returns CDR1 MNHEY and CDR2 SMNVEV (reference sequence). CDR3 residues: CASSLNPTGNTEAFF. The CDR3 nucleotides read TGTGCCAGCAGTTTAAATCCGACGGGGAACACTGAAGCTTTCTTT.

The chain carries TRBV18 and TRBJ1-1; 10 bases line up with TRBD1. The CDR3 has 14 residues. V lost 5 bases and J lost 5; bases outside the gene matches: 5. Looked up from germline, CDR1 is KGHSH and CDR2 is LQKENI. CDR3 in DNA: TGTGCCAGCTCATTGGGGACAGGGGAGACTGAAGCTTTCTTT. Translating gives CASSLGTGETEAFF.

J is TRBJ1-1 and V is TRBV25-1; TRBD1 matches 8 bases. Germline-derived CDR1 and CDR2 are MGHDK and SYGVNS. After removal of 3 bases from V and 5 bases from J, the junction contained 8 bases not matched to a gene. The CDR3 length is 15 residues. The CDR3 loop reads CASSDYQGAGTEAFF. CDR3 bases: TGTGCCAGCAGTGATTACCAGGGGGCAGGAACTGAAGCTTTCTTT.

This chain uses TRBV28 with TRBJ2-2, with TRBD2 matching 14 bases. CDR1 is MDHEN, CDR2 SYDVKM, per germline. The CDR3 loop spans 20 amino acids. V shed 5 bases, J shed 4 bases, and the junction held 15 bases outside the gene matches. CDR3 amino acids: CASSPGTSGSWFVGTGELFF. DNA for the CDR3: TGTGCCAGCAGTCCAGGGACTAGCGGGAGCTGGTTCGTCGGCACCGGGGAGCTGTTTTTT.

The DNA of the CDR3 is TGTGCCAGCAGCGTAGGGACAGGGAGACGTGGCTACACCTTC. Residues: CASSVGTGRRGYTF. The rearrangement links TRBV9 to TRBJ1-2; TRBD1 matches at 8 bases. J lost 7 bases, V lost 0 bases, and 5 bases had no gene match. The V gene's germline CDR1 is SGDLS and CDR2 YYNGEE. The CDR3 contains 14 residues.

This chain connects TRBV4-2 to TRBJ2-6; possible D gene TRBD1, 6 bases. Germline CDR1 is LGHNA and CDR2 is YNFKEQ. Trimming took 5 bases from V and 0 from J, leaving 11 bases between them. The CDR3 consists of 16 residues. The CDR3 region is CASSSGHFSGANVLTF. CDR3 sequence (DNA): TGTGCCAGCAGCTCGGGACACTTCTCTGGGGCCAACGTCCTGACTTTC.

CDR3 DNA sequence: TGTGCCAGCATAGATTCCATTCGACTAGCGGGAGTTTCCTACGAGCAGTACTTC. It translates to CASIDSIRLAGVSYEQYF. V gene TRBV6-8 combines with J gene TRBJ2-7; TRBD2 matches 12 bases. The CDR3 loop spans 18 amino acids. Losses at the gene ends were 7 bases for V and 1 base for J; bases not matched to a gene: 14. Germline V lookup: CDR1 MNHGY, CDR2 SAAAGT.

The chain employs TRBV11-2 and TRBJ2-7, with 9 bases lining up with TRBD1. Germline V gene sequence: CDR1 SGHAT, CDR2 FQNNGV. The CDR3 extends over 13 amino acids. With V trimmed by 5 bases and J by 5 bases, 4 bases remained unmatched. Written as DNA, the CDR3 is TGTGCCAGCAGCGACGGGACAGGGAACGAGCAGTACTTC. It specifies CASSDGTGNEQYF.

V gene TRBV5-4 combines with J gene TRBJ2-5; perhaps TRBD1 as D (6 bases). CDR1 is SGHNT, CDR2 YYREEE, per germline (reference sequence). Trimming left V 7 bases short and J 4 bases short, with 14 bases between. The length of the CDR3 is 13 residues. Written as DNA, the CDR3 is TGTGCCAGCGGGCCACAGGACAGAGAGACCCAGTACTTC. This encodes CASGPQDRETQYF. Variable domain in full (rest from reference TRBV5-4 and TRBJ2-5): ETGVTQSPTHLIKTRGQQVTLRCSSQSGHNTVSWYQQALGQGPQFIFQYYREEENGRGNFPPRFSGLQFPNYSSELNVNALELDDSALYLCASGPQDRETQYFGPGTRLLVL.

The CDR3 bases are TGTGCCTGCGAGACAGGGGGCGCGACTGGAAACACCATATATTTT. Translating gives CACETGGATGNTIYF. The chain combines TRBV19 with TRBJ1-3, with TRBD1 identical over 10 bases. With 11 bases clipped from V and 2 bases from J, the junction kept 9 bases outside the gene matches. CDR3 size: 15 residues. Germline CDR1 LNHDA, CDR2 SQIVND (reference sequence).